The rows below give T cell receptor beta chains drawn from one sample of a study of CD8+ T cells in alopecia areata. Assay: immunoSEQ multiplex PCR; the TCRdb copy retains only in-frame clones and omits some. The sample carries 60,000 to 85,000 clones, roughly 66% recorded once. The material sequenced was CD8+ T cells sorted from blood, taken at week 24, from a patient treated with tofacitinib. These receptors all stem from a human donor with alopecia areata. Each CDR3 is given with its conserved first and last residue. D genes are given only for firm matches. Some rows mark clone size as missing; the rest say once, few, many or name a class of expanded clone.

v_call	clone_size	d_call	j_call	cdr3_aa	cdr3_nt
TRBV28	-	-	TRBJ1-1	CASSPNTEAFF	TGTGCCAGCTCACCCAACACTGAAGCTTTCTTT
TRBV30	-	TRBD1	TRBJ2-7	CAWSRGTGGSEQYF	TGTGCCTGGAGCCGCGGGACAGGGGGCAGCGAGCAGTACTTC
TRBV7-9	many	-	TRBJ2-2	CASRGQVTGELFF	TGTGCCAGCAGGGGGCAGGTCACCGGGGAGCTGTTTTTT
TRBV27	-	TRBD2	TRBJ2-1	CASSEGTSGSRNEQFF	TGTGCCAGCAGCGAAGGGACTAGCGGGAGTCGGAATGAGCAGTTCTTC
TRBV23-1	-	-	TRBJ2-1	CASSPPSDYNEQFF	TGCGCCAGCAGTCCGCCTAGCGACTACAATGAGCAGTTCTTC
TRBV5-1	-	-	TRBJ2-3	CASSLEQITDTQYF	TGCGCCAGCAGCTTAGAACAGATCACAGATACGCAGTATTTT
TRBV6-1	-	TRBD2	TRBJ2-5	CATGTSGGLETQYF	TGTGCCACAGGGACTAGCGGGGGGCTGGAGACCCAGTACTTC
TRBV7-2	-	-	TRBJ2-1	CASSLVPSNEQFF	TGTGCCAGCAGCTTAGTCCCCTCCAATGAGCAGTTCTTC
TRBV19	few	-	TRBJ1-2	CASTAEARQVYGYTF	TGTGCCAGTACAGCTGAGGCCCGACAGGTTTATGGCTACACCTTC
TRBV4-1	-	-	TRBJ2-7	CASSRSGAPSHEQYF	TGCGCCAGCAGCCGGTCCGGGGCCCCTTCCCACGAGCAGTACTTC
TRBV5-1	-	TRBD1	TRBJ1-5	CASSLTGGQPQHF	TGCGCCAGCAGCTTGACAGGGGGCCAGCCCCAGCATTTT
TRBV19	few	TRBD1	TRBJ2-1	CASSIKGTGAYNEQFF	TGTGCCAGTAGTATAAAAGGGACAGGGGCCTACAATGAGCAGTTCTTC
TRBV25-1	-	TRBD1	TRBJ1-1	CASSNSIDQGAGAFF	TGTGCCAGCAGTAACTCTATTGACCAGGGGGCAGGGGCTTTCTTT
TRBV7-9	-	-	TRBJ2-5	CASSLGAAPAQYF	TGTGCCAGCAGCTTAGGAGCGGCGCCGGCCCAGTACTTC
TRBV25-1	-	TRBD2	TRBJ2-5	CASSDLAGGETQYF	TGTGCCAGCAGTGACCTAGCGGGAGGTGAGACCCAGTACTTC
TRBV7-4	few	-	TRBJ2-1	CASSLVYYNEQFF	TGTGCCAGCAGCTTAGTGTATTACAATGAGCAGTTCTTC